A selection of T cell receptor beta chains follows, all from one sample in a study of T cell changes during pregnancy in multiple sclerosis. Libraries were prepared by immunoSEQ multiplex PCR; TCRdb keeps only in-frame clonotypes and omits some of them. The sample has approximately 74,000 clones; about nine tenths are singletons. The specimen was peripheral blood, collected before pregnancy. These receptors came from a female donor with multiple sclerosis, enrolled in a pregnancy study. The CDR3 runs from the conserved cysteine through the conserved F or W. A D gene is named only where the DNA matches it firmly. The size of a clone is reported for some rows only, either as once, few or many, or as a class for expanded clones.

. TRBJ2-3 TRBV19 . TGTGCCAGTAGTATAGAAGGGGGGGGCTCCGATACGCAGTATTTT CASSIEGGGSDTQYF
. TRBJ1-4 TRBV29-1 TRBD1 TGCAGCATTACAGGGGCAACTAATGAAAAACTGTTTTTT CSITGATNEKLFF
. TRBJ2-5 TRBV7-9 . TGTGCCAGCAGCCAGGGGTGGACATACCAAGAGACCCAGTACTTC CASSQGWTYQETQYF
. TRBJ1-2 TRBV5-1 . TGCGCCAGCAGCTTGTTAGGCGGGAACTATGGCTACACCTTC CASSLLGGNYGYTF
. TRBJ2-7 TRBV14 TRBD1 TGTGCCAGCAGCCCTCGGACAGGGTCGGAAGAGCAGTACTTC CASSPRTGSEEQYF
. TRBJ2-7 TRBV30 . TGTGCCTGGGAGATGGGAGACGGGTTTAGCTCCTACGAGCAGTACTTC CAWEMGDGFSSYEQYF
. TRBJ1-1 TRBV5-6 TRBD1 TGTGCCAGCAGCTCGGCTAACAGGGGGGGGATTGCTTTCTTT CASSSANRGGIAFF
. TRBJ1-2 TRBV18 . TGTGCCAGCTCACCACGGACAGCACCTAACTATGGCTACACCTTC CASSPRTAPNYGYTF
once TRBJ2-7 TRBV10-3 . TGTGCCATCAGAGGTAGCGAGTCCTACGAGCAGTACTTC CAIRGSESYEQYF
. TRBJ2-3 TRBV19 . TGTGCCAGTAGTAAGGGGCGCAGCACAGATACGCAGTATTTT CASSKGRSTDTQYF
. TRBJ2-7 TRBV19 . TGTGCCAGTAGCAATGCCCCCAGGGGGGACTCGGCCGAGCAGTACTTC CASSNAPRGDSAEQYF
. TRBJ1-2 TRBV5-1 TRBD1 TGCGCCAGCAGCCACGGGCGGGACAGGGTAGACCTTGGCTACACCTTC CASSHGRDRVDLGYTF
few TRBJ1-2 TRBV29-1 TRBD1 TGCAGCGCCCTCCGGGACAGTCTCTATGGCTACACCTTC CSALRDSLYGYTF
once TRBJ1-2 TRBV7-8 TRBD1 TGTGCCAGCAGACCCCGGACAGGGGGCGGCGGCTACACCTTC CASRPRTGGGGYTF
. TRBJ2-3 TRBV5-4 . TGTGCCAGCAGCGTCCTAGTGAACACAGATACGCAGTATTTT CASSVLVNTDTQYF
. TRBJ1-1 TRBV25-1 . TGTGCCAGCAGTGAAATAGGGACTTCGAACACTGAAGCTTTCTTT CASSEIGTSNTEAFF
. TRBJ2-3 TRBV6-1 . TGTGCCAGCAGTGGAACTGTGGGAGGCACAGATACGCAGTATTTT CASSGTVGGTDTQYF
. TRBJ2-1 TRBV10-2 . TGCGCCAGCAGTGAGTCTAGCGGAGTTTACAATGAGCAGTTCTTC CASSESSGVYNEQFF
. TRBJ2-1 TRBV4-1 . TGCGCCAGCAGCCAAGATCTAGGGAGCTCCTACAATGAGCAGTTCTTC CASSQDLGSSYNEQFF
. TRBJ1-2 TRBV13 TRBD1 TGTGCCAGCAGCGCCCAGTTAGGGAGTACAGGGGGCAATGGCTACACCTTC CASSAQLGSTGGNGYTF
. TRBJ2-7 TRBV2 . TGTGCCACCCGGCGGGTTGGGACCTACGAGCAGTACTTC CATRRVGTYEQYF
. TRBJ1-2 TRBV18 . TGTGCCAGCTCACCACCTGTCGTTTACTATGGCTACACCTTC CASSPPVVYYGYTF
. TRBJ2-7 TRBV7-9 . TGTGCCAGCAACCACCCCATGGGACAACCCTACGAGCAGTACTTC CASNHPMGQPYEQYF